These 29 T cell receptor beta chains came from one sample sequenced in a study of T-cell reconstitution after alpha-beta-depleted transplantation in children. Unique molecular identifiers were used to barcode this TCRbeta library. TCRdb re-called the PCR reads with MiXCR, one entry per CDR3 protein. The sample records about 610,000 distinct CDR3 sequences, roughly a tenth being singletons. The sequencing used PBMCs from the stem cell graft donor, collected from the stem cell graft. Receptor source: a human donor who donated a stem cell graft to a child with acute myeloid leukemia.

This clonotype showed up many times. The rearrangement joins TRBV5-1 to TRBJ1-3; no firm D call. Germline CDR1 and CDR2: SGHRS and YFSETQ. V was pared by 0 bases and J by 1 base, with 8 bases between. The CDR3 loop spans 15 amino acids. DNA of the CDR3: TGCGCCAGCAGCTTGGGAGATGCGTCTGGAAACACCATATATTTT. Translated, it gives CASSLGDASGNTIYF.

This clonotype was seen only a few times. J is TRBJ2-7 and V is TRBV20-1, with 8 bases fitting TRBD2. Germline-derived CDR1 and CDR2 are DFQATT and SNEGSKA (reference sequence). This CDR3 is 13 amino acids long. V shed 6 bases, J shed 2 bases, and the junction held 6 bases outside the gene matches. CDR3 region: CSAKTGGAYEQYF. The CDR3 DNA sequence: TGCAGTGCCAAGACCGGGGGGGCCTACGAGCAGTACTTC.

This clonotype occurred a few times. The rearrangement joins TRBV29-1 to TRBJ2-5; the match to TRBD2 covers 9 bases. CDR3 length equals 12 residues. Losses at the gene ends were 4 bases for V and 4 bases for J; bases not matched to a gene: 1. Germline V gene lookup returns CDR1 SQVTM and CDR2 ANQGSEA. In DNA, the CDR3 is TGCAGCGTTGGGACTAGCGTAGAGACCCAGTACTTC. Its protein is CSVGTSVETQYF.

The genes are TRBV20-1 and TRBJ1-5; a weak D match, TRBD1 (5 bases). V shed 4 bases and J shed 1 base, with 11 bases lying between them. The CDR3 length is 14 residues. The V gene's germline CDR1 is DFQATT and CDR2 SNEGSKA (reference sequence). This chain's CDR3 is CSAIDSRSNQPQHF. In DNA form, the CDR3 reads TGCAGTGCTATAGACAGTAGGAGCAATCAGCCCCAGCATTTT.

V usage is TRBV20-1 and J usage is TRBJ1-2; D might be TRBD1 (5 bases). The germline CDR1 and CDR2 sequences are DFQATT and SNEGSKA (reference sequence). The CDR3 is 12 amino acids. V was pared by 4 bases and J by 7 bases, with 13 bases between. Here the CDR3 reads CSANPGGGGYTF. The CDR3 DNA reads as TGCAGTGCTAACCCCGGGGGAGGTGGCTACACCTTC.

This clonotype was detected many times. This sequence joins TRBV12-3 or TRBV12-4 and TRBJ1-2, with D maybe TRBD1 (5 bases). The ends were cut back, 3 bases at V and 4 bases at J, with 9 bases in the middle. The CDR3 contains 13 residues. CDR3 region: CASSFGGPYGYTF. CDR3 coding DNA: TGTGCCAGCAGTTTCGGGGGACCCTATGGCTACACCTTC.

Only a few counts were recorded for this clonotype. The CDR3 spells CASSSHSGTSVETQYF. The CDR3 DNA follows: TGTGCCAGCAGCTCGCACTCTGGGACTAGCGTAGAGACCCAGTACTTC. The chain links TRBV7-2 to TRBJ2-5; 10 bases are a match to TRBD2. There are 16 residues in the CDR3. Trimming at V came to 4 bases and at J to 4 bases, leaving 9 bases not matched to a gene. CDR1 and CDR2 (germline): SGHTA, FQGNSA.

V gene TRBV7-6 combines with J gene TRBJ2-5; D is unresolved. This CDR3 spans 14 amino acids. V lost 2 bases and J lost 4, with 11 bases in between. The germline gives CDR1 SGHVS, CDR2 FNYEAQ. As DNA, the CDR3 is TGTGCCAGCAGCTTATCGGCTACACGAGAGACCCAGTACTTC. As protein: CASSLSATRETQYF.

This clonotype was seen only a few times. This chain connects TRBV12-3 or TRBV12-4 to TRBJ2-5, with D tentatively TRBD2 (6 bases). This CDR3 is 15 amino acids long. Trimming cost V 6 bases and J 9 bases, with 23 bases left between them. This CDR3 reads CASSLGRGLGWAQYF. DNA for the CDR3: TGTGCCAGCAGCCTCGGAAGGGGACTTGGGTGGGCCCAGTACTTC.

At least ten counts were recorded for this clonotype. This chain uses TRBV6-5 with TRBJ1-3; 8 nucleotides agree with TRBD1. The CDR3 has 18 residues. CDR1 is MNHEY and CDR2 is SVGAGI in the germline V gene. Germline trimming cut 2 bases from V and 0 bases from J; bases unmatched to any gene: 9. In DNA, the CDR3 is TGTGCCAGCAGTTACCTCAGTTTGACAGGGGACTCTGGAAACACCATATATTTT. This codes for CASSYLSLTGDSGNTIYF.

J is TRBJ1-5 and V is TRBV20-1; 9 positions match TRBD1. Germline V gives CDR1 DFQATT, CDR2 SNEGSKA (reference sequence). This CDR3 is built from 16 residues. V shed 0 bases and J 7 bases; nucleotides not matched to a gene: 10. The chain's CDR3 is CSAREAGTGIEQPQHF. The CDR3 region has the DNA TGCAGTGCTAGAGAGGCCGGGACAGGGATTGAACAGCCCCAGCATTTT.

In this sample, this clonotype turned up a few times. The rearrangement links TRBV25-1 to TRBJ2-6; D is unresolved. This CDR3 is built from 13 residues. Trimming took 3 bases from V and 3 from J, leaving 3 bases between them. CDR1 and CDR2 (germline): MGHDK, SYGVNS. CDR3 region: CASSEIGANVLTF. CDR3 DNA sequence: TGTGCCAGCAGTGAGATTGGGGCCAACGTCCTGACTTTC.

This clonotype came up a few times. The rearrangement uses TRBV6-1 and TRBJ2-6, with TRBD1 matching over 7 bases. The CDR3 covers 15 residues. Germline V gene lookup returns CDR1 MNHNS and CDR2 SASEGT. With V trimmed by 6 bases and J by 2 bases, 4 bases remained unmatched. The CDR3 protein is CASRTGWAGANVLTF. As DNA, the CDR3 is TGTGCCAGCAGGACAGGGTGGGCTGGGGCCAACGTCCTGACTTTC.

Only a few counts were recorded for this clonotype. The chain joins TRBV6-1 to TRBJ1-2; no reliable D call. The germline V and J ends were trimmed by 3 bases and 4 bases, with 9 bases remaining between them. The CDR3 has 13 residues. The germline gives CDR1 MNHNS, CDR2 SASEGT. The CDR3 reads CASSERLTYGYTF. CDR3 nucleotides: TGTGCCAGCAGTGAGAGGCTGACCTATGGCTACACCTTC.

The chain carries TRBV5-1 and TRBJ2-3; D is unclear. This CDR3 contains 14 residues. The germline V gene encodes CDR1 SGHRS and CDR2 YFSETQ. The V gene lost 2 bases and the J gene lost 4 bases, with 11 bases spanning the gap. The CDR3 protein is CASSFQRPADTQYF. CDR3 DNA: TGCGCCAGCAGCTTTCAAAGACCGGCAGATACGCAGTATTTT.

This clonotype was counted ten times or more. The junction departs from germline at one end; a sequencing error may be responsible. The chain uses TRBV5-1 and TRBJ1-1; perhaps TRBD1 as D (5 bases). CDR3 length: 14 amino acids. CDR1 is SGHRS, CDR2 YFSETQ, per germline. The CDR3 loop is CASSLEGTGTEAFF. In DNA form, the CDR3 reads TGTGCCAGCAGCTTAGAGGGGACCGGGACTGAAGCTTTCTTT.

This clonotype was counted at least ten times. The chain carries TRBV29-1 and TRBJ2-2; D unresolved. Germline values: CDR1 SQVTM, CDR2 ANQGSEA. V lost 5 bases, J lost 5 bases, and 6 bases lay in between. This CDR3 is built from 11 residues. The CDR3 DNA follows: TGCAGCGTTCAGACTACCGGGGAGCTGTTTTTT. Amino acid sequence: CSVQTTGELFF.

This sequence joins TRBV9 and TRBJ2-6, with D possibly matching TRBD2 (5 bases). The CDR3 is made up of 20 amino acids. Between the trimmed V and J ends, which lost 0 bases and 3 bases, there was a span of 22 bases. The germline V gene has CDR1 SGDLS and CDR2 YYNGEE. Written as DNA, the CDR3 is TGTGCCAGCAGCGTAGCCCCCTCTACCCGAACCGGGAATGGGGCCAACGTCCTGACTTTC. It codes for CASSVAPSTRTGNGANVLTF.

This clonotype was seen only a few times. V usage is TRBV20-1 and J usage is TRBJ2-4; 7 nucleotides agree with TRBD2. The length of the CDR3 is 12 residues. CDR1 and CDR2 from the germline V gene are DFQATT and SNEGSKA (reference sequence). V dropped 1 base and J dropped 9; count of bases not matched to a gene: 3. DNA of the CDR3: TGCAGTGCTAGAGGGACTAGTGGCATTCAGTACTTC. Translated: CSARGTSGIQYF.

This clonotype appeared many times. The chain carries TRBV6-2 or TRBV6-3 and TRBJ2-1, with 9 nucleotides matching TRBD2. The CDR3 spans 14 residues. Trimming at V came to 6 bases and at J to 5 bases, leaving 5 bases not matched to a gene. CDR1 and CDR2 from the germline V gene are MNHEY and SVGEGT. CDR3: CASRLAGPNNEQFF. CDR3 nucleotides: TGTGCCAGCAGACTAGCGGGCCCCAACAATGAGCAGTTCTTC.

This clonotype was observed at least ten times. The chain employs TRBV6-5 and TRBJ2-1; D may match TRBD1 or TRBD2 (6 bases each). Between the trimmed V and J ends, which lost 2 bases and 0 bases, there was a span of 11 bases. There are 16 residues in the CDR3. Germline V gives CDR1 MNHEY, CDR2 SVGAGI. DNA of the CDR3: TGTGCCAGCAGTTACCGGGGGCCCAGCTCCTACAATGAGCAGTTCTTC. Residues: CASSYRGPSSYNEQFF.

This clonotype was counted a few times. The chain is built from TRBV29-1 and TRBJ2-3; D may be TRBD1 (5 bases). This CDR3 spans 13 amino acids. Germline lookup yields CDR1 SQVTM and CDR2 ANQGSEA. Trimming shortened V by 8 bases and J by 4 bases, and 16 bases separated the two germline ends. CDR3 nucleotides: TGCAGCCACCCGGCAGGGTTGGCAGATACGCAGTATTTT. Translation: CSHPAGLADTQYF.

There are a few counts of this clonotype. V usage is TRBV20-1 and J usage is TRBJ1-1; perhaps TRBD1 as D (5 bases). CDR1 is DFQATT, CDR2 SNEGSKA, per germline (reference sequence). V was pared by 2 bases and J by 1 base, with 11 bases between. The CDR3 extends over 14 amino acids. CDR3 residues: CSARREGANTEAFF. Written as DNA, the CDR3 is TGCAGTGCTAGACGCGAAGGGGCGAACACTGAAGCTTTCTTT.

This clonotype has just a few counts. CDR3 nucleotides: TGCGCCAGCAGCCCGGGGGGACTAGCGGGTGTAACTTCCTACGAGCAGTACTTC. Protein sequence: CASSPGGLAGVTSYEQYF. This chain connects TRBV5-1 to TRBJ2-7; TRBD2 aligns across 12 bases. After removal of 4 bases from V and 1 base from J, the junction contained 12 bases not matched to a gene. From germline, CDR1 is SGHRS and CDR2 YFSETQ. The CDR3 totals 18 residues.

Regarding this clonotype: A much larger clone is a single base away; this may be a read error. This CDR3 fails to terminate in the conserved phenylalanine or tryptophan, so it likely reflects a read error. J is TRBJ1-1 and V is TRBV6-2 or TRBV6-3, with D possibly being TRBD1 (6 bases). Germline V gene lookup returns CDR1 MNHEY and CDR2 SVGEGT. The CDR3 has 14 residues. Between the trimmed V and J ends, which lost 0 bases and 5 bases, there was a span of 10 bases. Here the CDR3 DNA reads TGTGCCAGCAGTTACTCGAGGGGGGGAACTGAAGCTTTCTTA. Its protein is CASSYSRGGTEAFL.

This clonotype was counted ten times or more. The rearrangement uses TRBV7-9 and TRBJ1-3; perhaps TRBD1 as D (5 bases). This CDR3 spans 16 amino acids. CDR1 is SEHNR and CDR2 is FQNEAQ in the germline V gene (reference sequence). V lost 5 bases and J 0 bases, leaving 14 bases between the germline ends. CDR3 loop: CASSQPGFISGNTIYF. As DNA, the CDR3 is TGTGCCAGCAGCCAACCAGGGTTCATCTCTGGAAACACCATATATTTT.

There are a few counts of this clonotype. The chain carries TRBV28 and TRBJ1-5, with D possibly being TRBD1 (6 bases). Between the trimmed V and J ends, which lost 6 bases and 1 base, there was a span of 16 bases. Looked up from germline, CDR1 is MDHEN and CDR2 is SYDVKM. This CDR3 has 16 residues. CDR3 amino acids: CASRPERGGSNQPQHF. For the CDR3, the DNA is TGTGCCAGCAGGCCCGAGAGGGGGGGAAGCAATCAGCCCCAGCATTTT.

Ten or more counts support this clonotype. The CDR3 reads CATSRDGLAGGTQYF. The DNA for the CDR3 is TGTGCCACCAGCAGAGATGGCCTAGCGGGGGGGACCCAGTACTTC. This chain uses TRBV15 with TRBJ2-5, with 11 bases lining up with TRBD2. Germline V gives CDR1 LNHNV, CDR2 YYDKDF (reference sequence). Germline trimming cut 0 bases from V and 7 bases from J; bases unmatched to any gene: 4. The CDR3 spans 15 residues.

The V call is TRBV20-1, the J call TRBJ2-2; D not certain. Germline CDR1 is DFQATT and CDR2 is SNEGSKA (reference sequence). This CDR3 has 15 amino acids. Deletions cut 7 bases from V and 2 bases from J, with 17 bases between. The CDR3 sequence: CSVRALPQNTGELFF. DNA for the CDR3: TGCAGTGTACGGGCCCTACCCCAAAACACCGGGGAGCTGTTTTTT.